This T cell receptor (beta chain) was recorded in a study of high-grade serous ovarian cancer treatment subgroups. At the level of the study: Each sample yielded on average about 7,000 unique TCR beta rearrangements from around 14,000 reads. Study results and caveats: The analyses considered CDR3 and ignored CDR1 and CDR2. Same-patient tumor repertoires overlapped at roughly 0.095 to 0.85; different patients barely overlapped. TCR relatedness rose with neoantigen level and trended with mutation load.

The CDR3 has 14 residues. Between the trimmed V and J ends, which lost 6 bases and 0 bases, there was a span of 12 bases. Per germline, CDR1 SQVTM and CDR2 ANQGSEA. Assay: immunoSEQ multiplex PCR; the TCRdb copy retains only in-frame clones and omits some. The sample consists of approximately 4,000 clones, 75% to 80% of them appearing once. The tumor samples were collected prior to definitive surgery or chemotherapy. Concerning this clone itself: Its antigen is not identified.

The chain is built from TRBV29-1 and TRBJ1-5, with a possible D match to TRBD1 (5 bases). This TCR came from a human donor with high-grade serous ovarian cancer. Sequencing used tumor tissue. The CDR3 region is CSVGDGGSNQPQHF. Written as DNA, the CDR3 is TGCAGCGTGGGGGACGGAGGTAGCAATCAGCCCCAGCATTTT.